The source of this T cell receptor beta chain is a study of cytotoxic CD8 clonotypes in ibrutinib-treated CLL. Study at large: Once patients had received a median about eleven months of treatment, range 6 to 36, response samples were obtained.

Sequencing was performed with immunoSEQ multiplex PCR; in TCRdb, only in-frame clones are kept and a portion is missing. The data contain about 200,000 clones, approximately 79% of them singletons. Germline values: CDR1 MDHEN, CDR2 SYDVKM. V was pared by 2 bases and J by 0 bases, with 10 bases between. The CDR3 sequence is 16 residues long. The chain combines TRBV28 with TRBJ1-4; D unclear. The sequence was collected from a human donor with chronic lymphocytic leukemia. The sample was PBMCs, taken after 12 months of ibrutinib treatment. CDR3 DNA sequence: TGTGCCAGCAGTTTACCCCTCAGTGCAACTAATGAAAAACTGTTTTTT. This encodes CASSLPLSATNEKLFF. Drawing the rest from reference TRBV28 and TRBJ1-4, the complete variable domain is DVKVTQSSRYLVKRTGEKVFLECVQDMDHENMFWYRQDPGLGLRLIYFSYDVKMKEKGDIPEGYSVSREKKERFSLILESASTNQTSMYLCASSLPLSATNEKLFFGSGTQLSVL.